This is a list of T cell receptor beta chains from one sample in a study of T cell changes during pregnancy in multiple sclerosis. The protocol was immunoSEQ multiplex PCR, while the TCRdb copy is restricted to in-frame clones and leaves out a portion. The profile covers some 25,000 clones, with around 90% appearing a single time and around 0.97% taken by the ten largest. The input for sequencing was CD4+ T cells from peripheral blood mononuclear cells, taken in the second trimester of pregnancy. Receptors were obtained from a female donor in good health, enrolled as a control in a pregnancy study. Both conserved end residues are part of each CDR3. A D gene is named only where the DNA matches it firmly. The size entry is marked missing in some rows and otherwise reads once, few, many or a size class.

CDR3nt: TGTGCCAGCAGTGACGGGGCCGCGATGGGGGGCTACACCTTC; CDR3aa: CASSDGAAMGGYTF; j_gene: TRBJ1-2; d_gene: .; v_gene: TRBV6-4; abundance: .
CDR3nt: TGTGCCAGCAGCGTAGACACCCGCGGGCGGCTTAACTATGGCTACACCTTC; CDR3aa: CASSVDTRGRLNYGYTF; j_gene: TRBJ1-2; d_gene: .; v_gene: TRBV9; abundance: .
CDR3nt: TGTGCCAGCTCACCATCAGAGCCGGGACTAGCGGGCCATGAGCAGTTCTTC; CDR3aa: CASSPSEPGLAGHEQFF; j_gene: TRBJ2-1; d_gene: TRBD2; v_gene: TRBV18; abundance: .
CDR3nt: TGTGCCAGCAGCCAAGCGGGGGGGCTCTCCTACGAGCAGTACTTC; CDR3aa: CASSQAGGLSYEQYF; j_gene: TRBJ2-7; d_gene: TRBD2; v_gene: TRBV5-6; abundance: .
CDR3nt: TGTGCCAGCAGTTTATCCAGGGCGCTAGACGAGCAGTACTTC; CDR3aa: CASSLSRALDEQYF; j_gene: TRBJ2-7; d_gene: .; v_gene: TRBV27; abundance: .
CDR3nt: TGTGCCAGCAGTCTGAGAGGGGAGACCCAGTACTTC; CDR3aa: CASSLRGETQYF; j_gene: TRBJ2-5; d_gene: .; v_gene: TRBV27; abundance: .
CDR3nt: TGTGCCAGCAGCCCATCCGGGGCTAGCGGGAGGTACACAGATACGCAGTATTTT; CDR3aa: CASSPSGASGRYTDTQYF; j_gene: TRBJ2-3; d_gene: TRBD2; v_gene: TRBV11-2; abundance: .
CDR3nt: TGTGCCAGCAGCCCCTATCCCGGTCGGGGGGGGCAAGAGACCCAGTACTTC; CDR3aa: CASSPYPGRGGQETQYF; j_gene: TRBJ2-5; d_gene: TRBD2; v_gene: TRBV9; abundance: .
CDR3nt: TGTGCCAGCAGTCCGGAGTGGGAGCAGTACTTC; CDR3aa: CASSPEWEQYF; j_gene: TRBJ2-7; d_gene: .; v_gene: TRBV11-2; abundance: .
CDR3nt: TGTGCCAGCAGTGGGACAGTGCCTCAGCCCCAGCATTTT; CDR3aa: CASSGTVPQPQHF; j_gene: TRBJ1-5; d_gene: .; v_gene: TRBV6-1; abundance: few
CDR3nt: TGTGCCAGCAGTGGTAGCGGAGAGACCCAGTACTTC; CDR3aa: CASSGSGETQYF; j_gene: TRBJ2-5; d_gene: .; v_gene: TRBV6-1; abundance: .
CDR3nt: TGCGCCAGCAGCGTGAGACAGGGCTCTATGAACACTGAAGCTTTCTTT; CDR3aa: CASSVRQGSMNTEAFF; j_gene: TRBJ1-1; d_gene: TRBD1; v_gene: TRBV5-1; abundance: .
CDR3nt: TGTGCCAGCAGCCAAGTTGCACCGGGACAGGGGTTTAGTGGGGCCAACGTCCTGACTTTC; CDR3aa: CASSQVAPGQGFSGANVLTF; j_gene: TRBJ2-6; d_gene: TRBD1; v_gene: TRBV4-2; abundance: .
CDR3nt: TGTGCCTGGAGTCGGACTGGACAGACTGAAGCTTTCTTT; CDR3aa: CAWSRTGQTEAFF; j_gene: TRBJ1-1; d_gene: .; v_gene: TRBV30; abundance: medium-sized
CDR3nt: TGTGCCAGCAGTGACAGGGGGGCCGGAGAGACCCAGTACTTC; CDR3aa: CASSDRGAGETQYF; j_gene: TRBJ2-5; d_gene: .; v_gene: TRBV2; abundance: .
CDR3nt: TGTGCCTGGAGCCGGGGTTCTTACGAGCAGTACTTC; CDR3aa: CAWSRGSYEQYF; j_gene: TRBJ2-7; d_gene: .; v_gene: TRBV30; abundance: .
CDR3nt: TGTGCCAGCTCACCATCAGGGGACATTCAGTACTTC; CDR3aa: CASSPSGDIQYF; j_gene: TRBJ2-4; d_gene: .; v_gene: TRBV18; abundance: .
CDR3nt: TGCGCCAGCAGCGACAGCCTGGACAGGGGTGGAGAGACCCAGTACTTC; CDR3aa: CASSDSLDRGGETQYF; j_gene: TRBJ2-5; d_gene: TRBD1; v_gene: TRBV5-1; abundance: .
CDR3nt: TGTGCCAGCAGTGAATCTTACGTTGGACTGACTCAAGAGACCCAGTACTTC; CDR3aa: CASSESYVGLTQETQYF; j_gene: TRBJ2-5; d_gene: .; v_gene: TRBV6-1; abundance: once
CDR3nt: TGCGCCAGCAGCTCAGGACAGGTTCTCTTCTCGAACACTGAAGCTTTCTTT; CDR3aa: CASSSGQVLFSNTEAFF; j_gene: TRBJ1-1; d_gene: TRBD1; v_gene: TRBV5-1; abundance: .
CDR3nt: TGTGCCACCAGCGGAAGAACTAGCCCGCCTTCCCCAGATACGCAGTATTTT; CDR3aa: CATSGRTSPPSPDTQYF; j_gene: TRBJ2-3; d_gene: .; v_gene: TRBV15; abundance: .
CDR3nt: TGTGCCTGGAGTGGGGTCGGAGGGGCCCCCCGGGAGCAGTACTTC; CDR3aa: CAWSGVGGAPREQYF; j_gene: TRBJ2-7; d_gene: .; v_gene: TRBV30; abundance: once
CDR3nt: TGTGCCAGCAGCTTGGGCGGAGATGAAAAACTGTTTTTT; CDR3aa: CASSLGGDEKLFF; j_gene: TRBJ1-4; d_gene: .; v_gene: TRBV5-4; abundance: .
CDR3nt: TGTGCCAGTAGGCGAGGGGGCCAAGAGACCCAGTACTTC; CDR3aa: CASRRGGQETQYF; j_gene: TRBJ2-5; d_gene: .; v_gene: TRBV19; abundance: .
CDR3nt: TGTGCCAGCAGCCAAGACCTAGCAGATACGCAGTATTTT; CDR3aa: CASSQDLADTQYF; j_gene: TRBJ2-3; d_gene: .; v_gene: TRBV14; abundance: .
CDR3nt: TGTGCCAGCGGAATGGGACAGTCAGAGCAAGAGACCCAGTACTTC; CDR3aa: CASGMGQSEQETQYF; j_gene: TRBJ2-5; d_gene: TRBD1; v_gene: TRBV11-2; abundance: few
CDR3nt: TGTGCCAGCAGCTTAGGGAGCGAGCGGCCCTACGAGCAGTACTTC; CDR3aa: CASSLGSERPYEQYF; j_gene: TRBJ2-7; d_gene: .; v_gene: TRBV11-2; abundance: .
CDR3nt: TGTGCCAGCAGCGAGGGACAGGGCCAAGAGACCCAGTACTTC; CDR3aa: CASSEGQGQETQYF; j_gene: TRBJ2-5; d_gene: TRBD1; v_gene: TRBV7-2; abundance: .
CDR3nt: TGTGCCAGCATGGGGACAGGGCTCACCGGGGAGCTGTTTTTT; CDR3aa: CASMGTGLTGELFF; j_gene: TRBJ2-2; d_gene: TRBD1; v_gene: TRBV28; abundance: medium-sized
CDR3nt: TGTGCCATCACCAGGGACAGGACGAACACTGAAGCTTTCTTT; CDR3aa: CAITRDRTNTEAFF; j_gene: TRBJ1-1; d_gene: TRBD1; v_gene: TRBV10-3; abundance: .
CDR3nt: TGTGCCAGCAGCTTGGAGCGGGGGGTCGAGCAGTACTTC; CDR3aa: CASSLERGVEQYF; j_gene: TRBJ2-7; d_gene: TRBD2; v_gene: TRBV5-6; abundance: .
CDR3nt: TGTGCCAGCAGCTTAGCGCTTCTGGGCCCGACCTACAATGAGCAGTTCTTC; CDR3aa: CASSLALLGPTYNEQFF; j_gene: TRBJ2-1; d_gene: .; v_gene: TRBV7-6; abundance: .
CDR3nt: TGCGCCAGCAGCGGCGGGCTCGGACTAAAGGAGACCCAGTACTTC; CDR3aa: CASSGGLGLKETQYF; j_gene: TRBJ2-5; d_gene: .; v_gene: TRBV5-1; abundance: .
CDR3nt: TGTGCCAGCAGTATCGGAGGGTACACTGAAGCTTTCTTT; CDR3aa: CASSIGGYTEAFF; j_gene: TRBJ1-1; d_gene: .; v_gene: TRBV6-5; abundance: few
CDR3nt: TGTGCCAGCAGCTTGGGACAAGCTAATGAAAAACTGTTTTTT; CDR3aa: CASSLGQANEKLFF; j_gene: TRBJ1-4; d_gene: .; v_gene: TRBV5-6; abundance: .
CDR3nt: TGTGCCAGCAGCTTATCTCGGGGGTCTAATGAAAAACTGTTTTTT; CDR3aa: CASSLSRGSNEKLFF; j_gene: TRBJ1-4; d_gene: .; v_gene: TRBV11-2; abundance: .
CDR3nt: TGTGCCAGCAGTTTTCCGGGGATCTATGGCTACACCTTC; CDR3aa: CASSFPGIYGYTF; j_gene: TRBJ1-2; d_gene: .; v_gene: TRBV28; abundance: once
CDR3nt: TGTGCCAGCAGCCCCATGGCGGGGGCCAAAAACATTCAGTACTTC; CDR3aa: CASSPMAGAKNIQYF; j_gene: TRBJ2-4; d_gene: .; v_gene: TRBV9; abundance: .
CDR3nt: TGTGCCAGCAGCAGACTAGCGGGAGGGCCCGAGCAGTACTTC; CDR3aa: CASSRLAGGPEQYF; j_gene: TRBJ2-7; d_gene: TRBD2; v_gene: TRBV11-2; abundance: .
CDR3nt: TGTGCCAGCAGTTTCCGTGGGATAGCGGTGAGCACAGATACGCAGTATTTT; CDR3aa: CASSFRGIAVSTDTQYF; j_gene: TRBJ2-3; d_gene: .; v_gene: TRBV28; abundance: .
CDR3nt: TGTGCCAGCAGTGACTCGACAGCTTTCAGGGATGGCTACACCTTC; CDR3aa: CASSDSTAFRDGYTF; j_gene: TRBJ1-2; d_gene: .; v_gene: TRBV25-1; abundance: .
CDR3nt: TGCGCCAGCAGCTTCCTAGCGGGAGTGTCTCCACAACCCGCCCACAATGAGCAGTTCTTC; CDR3aa: CASSFLAGVSPQPAHNEQFF; j_gene: TRBJ2-1; d_gene: TRBD2; v_gene: TRBV5-1; abundance: .
CDR3nt: TGTGCCAGCAGCTGTGGCTTCCTAGCCAAAAACATTCAGTACTTC; CDR3aa: CASSCGFLAKNIQYF; j_gene: TRBJ2-4; d_gene: .; v_gene: TRBV5-7; abundance: .
CDR3nt: TGTGCCAGCGCTCCGGGGGACAGGGATACATCAGAGCAGTACTTC; CDR3aa: CASAPGDRDTSEQYF; j_gene: TRBJ2-7; d_gene: TRBD1; v_gene: TRBV28; abundance: .
CDR3nt: TGTGCCAGCAGTGATCGGCGGGGCCTCGAGCAGTACTTC; CDR3aa: CASSDRRGLEQYF; j_gene: TRBJ2-7; d_gene: .; v_gene: TRBV6-1; abundance: .
CDR3nt: TGTGCCAGCAGTTACTCGAGTGGGGGCTTCGGTGAAAAACTGTTTTTT; CDR3aa: CASSYSSGGFGEKLFF; j_gene: TRBJ1-4; d_gene: .; v_gene: TRBV6-6; abundance: .
CDR3nt: TGCGCCAGCAGCCAAGGGCGGCAGAATGGAAACACCATATATTTT; CDR3aa: CASSQGRQNGNTIYF; j_gene: TRBJ1-3; d_gene: .; v_gene: TRBV4-1; abundance: .
CDR3nt: TGTGCCTGGATATCGTTTGAGTATGGCTACACCTTC; CDR3aa: CAWISFEYGYTF; j_gene: TRBJ1-2; d_gene: .; v_gene: TRBV30; abundance: .
CDR3nt: TGCGCCAGCAGCGGGGTGGTTAAGCCTGAAGCTTTCTTT; CDR3aa: CASSGVVKPEAFF; j_gene: TRBJ1-1; d_gene: .; v_gene: TRBV10-1; abundance: .
CDR3nt: TGCGCCAGCAGCAAGGACAGCCAGTTTTCCGAAAAACTGTTTTTT; CDR3aa: CASSKDSQFSEKLFF; j_gene: TRBJ1-4; d_gene: .; v_gene: TRBV5-1; abundance: .
CDR3nt: TGTGCCAGCAGCTCGCAAGAGACCCAGTACTTC; CDR3aa: CASSSQETQYF; j_gene: TRBJ2-5; d_gene: .; v_gene: TRBV7-2; abundance: once
CDR3nt: TGTGCCAGCAGCGAGGGTCTCAGGGGGGATACTGAAGCTTTCTTT; CDR3aa: CASSEGLRGDTEAFF; j_gene: TRBJ1-1; d_gene: TRBD1; v_gene: TRBV6-1; abundance: .
CDR3nt: TGTGCCAGCAGCGCACCACAGGGGGTCGGACCTAATTCACCCCTCCACTTT; CDR3aa: CASSAPQGVGPNSPLHF; j_gene: TRBJ1-6; d_gene: TRBD1; v_gene: TRBV9; abundance: once
CDR3nt: TGCGCCAGCAGCTTGGTGGCAGGGGGCGATGGCTACACCTTC; CDR3aa: CASSLVAGGDGYTF; j_gene: TRBJ1-2; d_gene: TRBD1; v_gene: TRBV5-1; abundance: .
CDR3nt: TGTGCCAGCAGCCAGTCCTTTTCCGGTGGCTACACCTTC; CDR3aa: CASSQSFSGGYTF; j_gene: TRBJ1-2; d_gene: .; v_gene: TRBV14; abundance: .